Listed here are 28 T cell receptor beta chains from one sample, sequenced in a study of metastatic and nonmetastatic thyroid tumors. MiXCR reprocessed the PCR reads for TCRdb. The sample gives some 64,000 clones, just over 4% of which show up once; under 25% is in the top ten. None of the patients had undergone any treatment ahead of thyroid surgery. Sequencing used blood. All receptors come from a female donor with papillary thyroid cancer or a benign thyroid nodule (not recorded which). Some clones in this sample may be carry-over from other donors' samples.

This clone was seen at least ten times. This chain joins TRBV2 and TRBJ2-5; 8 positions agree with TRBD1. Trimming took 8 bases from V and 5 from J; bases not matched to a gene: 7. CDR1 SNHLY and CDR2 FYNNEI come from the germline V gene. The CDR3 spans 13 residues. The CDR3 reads CASGQGYRETQYF. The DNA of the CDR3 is TGTGCCAGCGGACAGGGCTATCGGGAGACCCAGTACTTC.

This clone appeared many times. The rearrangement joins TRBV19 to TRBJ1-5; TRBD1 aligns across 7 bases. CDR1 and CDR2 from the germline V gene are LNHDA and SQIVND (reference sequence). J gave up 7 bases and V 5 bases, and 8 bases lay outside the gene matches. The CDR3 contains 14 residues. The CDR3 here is CASSRTGPGQPQHF. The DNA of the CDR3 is TGTGCCAGTAGTCGGACAGGTCCAGGACAGCCCCAGCATTTT.

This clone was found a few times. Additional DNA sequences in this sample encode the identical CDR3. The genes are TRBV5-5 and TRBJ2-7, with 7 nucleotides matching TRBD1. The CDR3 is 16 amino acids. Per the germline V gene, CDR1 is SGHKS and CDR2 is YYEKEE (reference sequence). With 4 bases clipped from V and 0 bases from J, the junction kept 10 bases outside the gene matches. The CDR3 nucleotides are TGTGCCAGCAGCCTAAAGTCCGGACAGGCCTCCTACGAGCAGTACTTC. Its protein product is CASSLKSGQASYEQYF.

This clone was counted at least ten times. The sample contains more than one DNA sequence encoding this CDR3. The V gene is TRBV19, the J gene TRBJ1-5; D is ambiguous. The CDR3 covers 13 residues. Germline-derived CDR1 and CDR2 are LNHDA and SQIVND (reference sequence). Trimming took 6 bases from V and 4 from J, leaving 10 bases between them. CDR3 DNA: TGTGCCAGTAGCCCCCTTAGTAATCAGCCCCAGCATTTT. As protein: CASSPLSNQPQHF.

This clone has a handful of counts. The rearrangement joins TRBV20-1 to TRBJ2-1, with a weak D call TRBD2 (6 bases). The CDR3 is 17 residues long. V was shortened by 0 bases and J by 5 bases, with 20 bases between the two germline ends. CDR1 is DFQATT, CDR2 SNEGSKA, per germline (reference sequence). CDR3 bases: TGCAGTGCTAGAGACCCCACAGGTGGGGGAGGCGACAATGAGCAGTTCTTC. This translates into CSARDPTGGGGDNEQFF.

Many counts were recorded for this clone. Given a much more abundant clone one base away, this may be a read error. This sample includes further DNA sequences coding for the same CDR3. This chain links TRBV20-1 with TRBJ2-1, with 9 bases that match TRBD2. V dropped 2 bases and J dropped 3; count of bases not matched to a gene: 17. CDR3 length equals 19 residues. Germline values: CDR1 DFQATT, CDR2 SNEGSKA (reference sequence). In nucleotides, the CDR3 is TGCAGTGCTAGACCCAGTCGGGGGGCGGGAGGGCCCATCTACAATGAGCAGTTCTTC. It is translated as CSARPSRGAGGPIYNEQFF.

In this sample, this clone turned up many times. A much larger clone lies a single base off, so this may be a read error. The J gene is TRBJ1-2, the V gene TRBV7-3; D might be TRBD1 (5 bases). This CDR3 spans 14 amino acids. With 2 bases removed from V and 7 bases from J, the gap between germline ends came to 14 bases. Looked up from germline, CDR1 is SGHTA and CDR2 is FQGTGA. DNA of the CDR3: TGTGCCAGCAGCTTAGCAGTGGGGGACGCTGGCTACACCTTC. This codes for CASSLAVGDAGYTF.

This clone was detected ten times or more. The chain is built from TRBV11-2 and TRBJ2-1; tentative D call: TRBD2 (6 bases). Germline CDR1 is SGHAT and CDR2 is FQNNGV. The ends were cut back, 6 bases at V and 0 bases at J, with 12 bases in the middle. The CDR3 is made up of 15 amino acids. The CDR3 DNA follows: TGTGCCAGCAGACAGTACGGGAGCTCCTACAATGAGCAGTTCTTC. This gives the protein CASRQYGSSYNEQFF.

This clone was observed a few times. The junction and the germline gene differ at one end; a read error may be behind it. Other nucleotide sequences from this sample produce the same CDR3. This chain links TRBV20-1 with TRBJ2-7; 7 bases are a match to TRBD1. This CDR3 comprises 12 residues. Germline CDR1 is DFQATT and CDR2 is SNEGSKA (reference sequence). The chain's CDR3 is CSAPDRAGEQYF. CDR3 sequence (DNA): TGCAGTGCTCCAGACAGGGCCGGCGAGCAGTATTTC.

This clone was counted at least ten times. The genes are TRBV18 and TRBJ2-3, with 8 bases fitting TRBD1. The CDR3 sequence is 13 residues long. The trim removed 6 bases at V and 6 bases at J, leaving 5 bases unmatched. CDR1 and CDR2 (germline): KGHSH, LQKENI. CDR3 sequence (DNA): TGTGCCAGCTCGCAAAACAGGGGGGATACGCAGTATTTT. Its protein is CASSQNRGDTQYF.

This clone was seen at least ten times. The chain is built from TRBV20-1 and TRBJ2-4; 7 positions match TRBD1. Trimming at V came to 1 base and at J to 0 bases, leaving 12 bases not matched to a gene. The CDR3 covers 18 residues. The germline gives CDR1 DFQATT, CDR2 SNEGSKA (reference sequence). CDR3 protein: CSARGGLGTELAKNIQYF. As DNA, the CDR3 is TGCAGTGCTAGAGGGGGGTTAGGGACAGAGCTAGCCAAAAACATTCAGTACTTC.

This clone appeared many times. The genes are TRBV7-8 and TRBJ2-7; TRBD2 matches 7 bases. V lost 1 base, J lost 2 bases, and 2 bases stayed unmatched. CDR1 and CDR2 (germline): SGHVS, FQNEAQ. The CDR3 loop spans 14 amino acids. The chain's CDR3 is CASSLGLAPYEQYF. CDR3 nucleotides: TGTGCCAGCAGCTTAGGACTAGCCCCCTACGAGCAGTACTTC.

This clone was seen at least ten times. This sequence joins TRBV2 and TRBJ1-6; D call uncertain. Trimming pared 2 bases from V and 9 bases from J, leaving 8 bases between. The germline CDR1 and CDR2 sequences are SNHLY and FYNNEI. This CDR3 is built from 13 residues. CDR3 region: CASSEIGGSPLHF. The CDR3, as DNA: TGTGCCAGCAGTGAAATTGGTGGTTCACCCCTCCACTTT.

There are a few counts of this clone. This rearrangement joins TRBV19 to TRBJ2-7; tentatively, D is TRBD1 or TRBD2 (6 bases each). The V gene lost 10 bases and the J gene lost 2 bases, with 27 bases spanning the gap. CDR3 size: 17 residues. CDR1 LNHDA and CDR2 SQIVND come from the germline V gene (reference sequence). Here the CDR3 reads CANSLLPVRGTTYEQYF. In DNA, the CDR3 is TGTGCCAATAGCCTCCTCCCGGTACGGGGGACAACCTACGAGCAGTACTTC.

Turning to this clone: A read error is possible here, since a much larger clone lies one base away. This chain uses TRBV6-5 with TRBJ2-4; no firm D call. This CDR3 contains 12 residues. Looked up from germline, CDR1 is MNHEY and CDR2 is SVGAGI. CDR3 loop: CASSLAKNIKYF. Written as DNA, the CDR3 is TGTGCCAGCAGTTTGGCCAAAAACATTAAGTACTTC.

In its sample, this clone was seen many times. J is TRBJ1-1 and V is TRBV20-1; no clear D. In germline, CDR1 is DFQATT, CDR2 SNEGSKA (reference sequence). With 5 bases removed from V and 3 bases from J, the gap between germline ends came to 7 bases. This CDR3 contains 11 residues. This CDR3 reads CSAEVDTEAFF. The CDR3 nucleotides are TGCAGTGCTGAGGTGGACACTGAAGCTTTCTTT.

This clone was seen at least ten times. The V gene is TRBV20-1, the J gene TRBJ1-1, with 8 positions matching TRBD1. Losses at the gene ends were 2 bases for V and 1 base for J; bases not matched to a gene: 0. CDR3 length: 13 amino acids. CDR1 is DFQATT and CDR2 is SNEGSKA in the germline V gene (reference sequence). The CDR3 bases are TGCAGTGCTAGACAGGGGGCGAACACTGAAGCTTTCTTT. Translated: CSARQGANTEAFF.

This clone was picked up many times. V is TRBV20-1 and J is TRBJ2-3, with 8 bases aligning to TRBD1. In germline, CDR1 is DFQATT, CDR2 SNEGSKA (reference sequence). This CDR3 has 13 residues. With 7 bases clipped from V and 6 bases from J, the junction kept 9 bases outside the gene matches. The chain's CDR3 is CSGIWTGTDTQYF. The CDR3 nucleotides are TGCAGTGGCATTTGGACAGGGACGGATACGCAGTATTTT.

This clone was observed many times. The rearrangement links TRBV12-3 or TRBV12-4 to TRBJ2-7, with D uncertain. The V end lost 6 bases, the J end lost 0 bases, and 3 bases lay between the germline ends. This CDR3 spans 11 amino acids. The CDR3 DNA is TGTGCCAGCAGACTCTCCTACGAGCAGTACTTC. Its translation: CASRLSYEQYF.

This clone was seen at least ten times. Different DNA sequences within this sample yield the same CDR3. Here the CDR3 DNA reads TGTGCCAGCAGCGTCGGGACTAGCGGATACAATGAGCAGTTCTTC. Encoded protein: CASSVGTSGYNEQFF. The chain carries TRBV9 and TRBJ2-1; 11 bases fit TRBD2. V was clipped by 2 bases and J by 4 bases; unmatched bases: 2. There are 15 residues in the CDR3. Germline assignment: CDR1 SGDLS and CDR2 YYNGEE.

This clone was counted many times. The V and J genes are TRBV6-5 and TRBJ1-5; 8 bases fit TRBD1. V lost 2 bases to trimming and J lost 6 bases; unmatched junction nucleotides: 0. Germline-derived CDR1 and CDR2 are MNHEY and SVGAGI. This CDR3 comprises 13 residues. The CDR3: CASSYGQGQPQHF. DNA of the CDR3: TGTGCCAGCAGTTACGGACAGGGTCAGCCCCAGCATTTT.

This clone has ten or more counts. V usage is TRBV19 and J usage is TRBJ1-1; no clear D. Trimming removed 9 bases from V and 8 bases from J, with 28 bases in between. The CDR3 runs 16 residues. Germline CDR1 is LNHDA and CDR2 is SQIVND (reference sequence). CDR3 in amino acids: CASHPGNPGTTSEAFF. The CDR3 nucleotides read TGTGCCAGCCATCCAGGCAATCCGGGAACTACGTCCGAAGCTTTCTTT.

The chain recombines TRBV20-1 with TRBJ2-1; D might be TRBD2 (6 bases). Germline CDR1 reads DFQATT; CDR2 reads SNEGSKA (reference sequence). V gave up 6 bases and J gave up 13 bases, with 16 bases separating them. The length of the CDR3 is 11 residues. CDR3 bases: TGCAGTGCCCCTACGGAGGGACGCCAGTTCTTC. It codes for CSAPTEGRQFF.

DNA for the CDR3: TGTGCCAGTAGTGGAGCGGGGTCTTGGTCCAACGTCCTGACTTTC. This translates into CASSGAGSWSNVLTF. This chain joins TRBV19 and TRBJ2-6, with 7 bases aligning to TRBD2. CDR1 LNHDA and CDR2 SQIVND come from the germline V gene (reference sequence). The CDR3 runs to 15 residues. V lost 5 bases to trimming and J lost 8 bases; unmatched junction nucleotides: 9.

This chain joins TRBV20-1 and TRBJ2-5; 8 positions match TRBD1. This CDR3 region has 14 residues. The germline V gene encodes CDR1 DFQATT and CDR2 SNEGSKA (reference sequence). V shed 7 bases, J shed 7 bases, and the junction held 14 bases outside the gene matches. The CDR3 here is CSVRTGTGAWTQYF. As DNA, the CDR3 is TGCAGTGTTAGGACAGGGACTGGGGCCTGGACCCAGTACTTC.

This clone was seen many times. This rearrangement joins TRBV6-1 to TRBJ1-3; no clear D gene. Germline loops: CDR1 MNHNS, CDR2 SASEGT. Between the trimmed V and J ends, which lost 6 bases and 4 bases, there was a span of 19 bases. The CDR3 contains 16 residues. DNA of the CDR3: TGTGCCAGCAGCGGCGGGGAAGTAGTGGCAGGAAACACCATATATTTT. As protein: CASSGGEVVAGNTIYF.

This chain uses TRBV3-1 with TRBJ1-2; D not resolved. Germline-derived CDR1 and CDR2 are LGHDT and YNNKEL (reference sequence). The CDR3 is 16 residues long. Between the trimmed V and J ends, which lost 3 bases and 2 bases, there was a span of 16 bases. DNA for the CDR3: TGTGCCAGCAGCCATACAATCCCCGACGGGAACTATGGCTACACCTTC. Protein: CASSHTIPDGNYGYTF.

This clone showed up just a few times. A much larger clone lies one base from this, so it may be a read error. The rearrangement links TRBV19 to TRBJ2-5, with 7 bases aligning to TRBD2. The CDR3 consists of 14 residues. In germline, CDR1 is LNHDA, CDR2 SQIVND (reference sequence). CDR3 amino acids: CASSGGGATENQYF. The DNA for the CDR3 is TGTGCCAGTTCGGGGGGAGGGGCGACAGAGAACCAGTACTTC.